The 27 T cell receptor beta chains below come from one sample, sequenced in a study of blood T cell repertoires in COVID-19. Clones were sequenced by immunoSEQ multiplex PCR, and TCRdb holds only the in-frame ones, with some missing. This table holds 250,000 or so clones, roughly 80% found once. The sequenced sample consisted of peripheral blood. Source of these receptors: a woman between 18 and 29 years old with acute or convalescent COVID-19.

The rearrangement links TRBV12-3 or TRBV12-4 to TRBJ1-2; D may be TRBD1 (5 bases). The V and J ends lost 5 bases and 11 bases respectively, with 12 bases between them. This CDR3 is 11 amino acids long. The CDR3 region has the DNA TGTGCCAGCAGTGGACAAACATTTTACACCTTC. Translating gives CASSGQTFYTF.

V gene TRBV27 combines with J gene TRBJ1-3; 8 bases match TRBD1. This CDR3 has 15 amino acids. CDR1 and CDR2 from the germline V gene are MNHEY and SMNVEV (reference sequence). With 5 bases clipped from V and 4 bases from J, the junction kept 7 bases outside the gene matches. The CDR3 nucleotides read TGTGCCAGCAGTCCCCGGACAGGGATAGGAAACACCATATATTTT. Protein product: CASSPRTGIGNTIYF.

DNA of the CDR3: TGTGCCAGCTCACCACTTTTTATAGGACAGGGGTTTACTGGGGCCAACGTCCTGACTTTC. Translated, it gives CASSPLFIGQGFTGANVLTF. The chain joins TRBV18 to TRBJ2-6, with 9 positions matching TRBD1. This CDR3 has 20 residues. Per germline, CDR1 KGHSH and CDR2 LQKENI. The trim removed 1 base at V and 2 bases at J, leaving 12 bases unmatched.

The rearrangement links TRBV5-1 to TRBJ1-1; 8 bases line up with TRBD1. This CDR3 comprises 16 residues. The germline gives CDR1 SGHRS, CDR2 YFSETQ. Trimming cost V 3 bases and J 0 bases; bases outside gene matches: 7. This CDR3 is CASSSGQGRMNTEAFF. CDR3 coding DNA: TGCGCCAGCAGCTCCGGACAGGGCAGAATGAACACTGAAGCTTTCTTT.

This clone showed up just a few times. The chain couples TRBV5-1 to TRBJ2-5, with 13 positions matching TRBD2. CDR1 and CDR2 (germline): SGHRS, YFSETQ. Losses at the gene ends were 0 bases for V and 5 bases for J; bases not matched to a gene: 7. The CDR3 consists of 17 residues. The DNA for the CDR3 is TGCGCCAGCAGCTTGGGGACTAGCGGGAGTCTGGGGGAGACCCAGTACTTC. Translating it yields CASSLGTSGSLGETQYF.

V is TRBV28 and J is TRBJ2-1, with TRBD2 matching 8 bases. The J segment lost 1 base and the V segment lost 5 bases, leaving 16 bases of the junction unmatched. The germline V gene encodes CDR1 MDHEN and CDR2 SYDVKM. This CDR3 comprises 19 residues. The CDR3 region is CASSPRIRGGRISYNEQFF. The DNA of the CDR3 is TGTGCCAGCAGTCCAAGAATCCGGGGCGGGAGGATTTCCTACAATGAGCAGTTCTTC.

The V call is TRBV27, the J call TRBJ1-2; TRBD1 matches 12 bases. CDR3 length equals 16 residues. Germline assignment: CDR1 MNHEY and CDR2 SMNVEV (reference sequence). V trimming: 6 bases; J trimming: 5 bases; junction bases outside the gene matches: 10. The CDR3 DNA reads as TGTGCCAGCAGCCTACACCCGGGACAGGGGGCGTATGGCTACACCTTC. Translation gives CASSLHPGQGAYGYTF.

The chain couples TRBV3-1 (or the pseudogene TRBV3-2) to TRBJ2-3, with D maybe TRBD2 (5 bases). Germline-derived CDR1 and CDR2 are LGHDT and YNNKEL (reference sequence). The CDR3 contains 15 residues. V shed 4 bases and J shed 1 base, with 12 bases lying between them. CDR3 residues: CASSPGPGGTDTQYF. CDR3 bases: TGTGCCAGCAGCCCTGGGCCCGGGGGCACAGATACGCAGTATTTT.

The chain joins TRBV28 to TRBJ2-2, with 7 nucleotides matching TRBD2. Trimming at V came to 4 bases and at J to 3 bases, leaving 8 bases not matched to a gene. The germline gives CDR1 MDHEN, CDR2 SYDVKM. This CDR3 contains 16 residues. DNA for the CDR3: TGTGCCAGCAGTTCAGCCTCGCGGGAGTACACCGGGGAGCTGTTTTTT. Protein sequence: CASSSASREYTGELFF. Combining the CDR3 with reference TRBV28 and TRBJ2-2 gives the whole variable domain DVKVTQSSRYLVKRTGEKVFLECVQDMDHENMFWYRQDPGLGLRLIYFSYDVKMKEKGDIPEGYSVSREKKERFSLILESASTNQTSMYLCASSSASREYTGELFFGEGSRLTVL.

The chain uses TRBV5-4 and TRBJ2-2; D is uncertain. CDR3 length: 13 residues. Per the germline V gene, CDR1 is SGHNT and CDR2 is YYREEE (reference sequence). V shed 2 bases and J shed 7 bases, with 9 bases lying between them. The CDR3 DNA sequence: TGTGCCAGCAGCTTCACAAGCGTCGGGGAGCTGTTTTTT. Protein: CASSFTSVGELFF.

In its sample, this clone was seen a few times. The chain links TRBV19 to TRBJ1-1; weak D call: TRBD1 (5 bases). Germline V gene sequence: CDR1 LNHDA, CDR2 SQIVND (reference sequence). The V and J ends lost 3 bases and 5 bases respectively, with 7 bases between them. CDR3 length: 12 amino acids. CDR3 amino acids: CASSMGGTEAFF. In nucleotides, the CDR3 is TGTGCCAGTAGTATGGGGGGAACTGAAGCTTTCTTT.

DNA for the CDR3: TGTGCCTGGAGTGTACCGAACAGGGGACACGAGCAGTACTTC. Protein product: CAWSVPNRGHEQYF. The chain joins TRBV30 to TRBJ2-7, with 7 bases fitting TRBD1. Germline V gene lookup returns CDR1 GTSNPN and CDR2 SVGIG (reference sequence). The V segment lost 0 bases and the J segment 5 bases; nucleotides outside the gene matches: 7. CDR3 length: 14 amino acids.

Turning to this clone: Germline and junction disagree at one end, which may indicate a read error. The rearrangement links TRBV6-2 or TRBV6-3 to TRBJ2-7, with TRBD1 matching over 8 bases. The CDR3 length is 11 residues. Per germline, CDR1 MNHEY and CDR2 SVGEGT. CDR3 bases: TGTGCCAGCAGTTACCCGACAGGGGCCCACTTC. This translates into CASSYPTGAHF.

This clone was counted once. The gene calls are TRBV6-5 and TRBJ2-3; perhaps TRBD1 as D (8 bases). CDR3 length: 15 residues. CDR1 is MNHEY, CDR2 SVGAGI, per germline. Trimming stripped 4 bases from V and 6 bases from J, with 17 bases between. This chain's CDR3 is CASSSGGGGRDTQYF. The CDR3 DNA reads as TGTGCCAGCAGTTCAGGGGGCGGGGGAAGGGATACGCAGTATTTT.

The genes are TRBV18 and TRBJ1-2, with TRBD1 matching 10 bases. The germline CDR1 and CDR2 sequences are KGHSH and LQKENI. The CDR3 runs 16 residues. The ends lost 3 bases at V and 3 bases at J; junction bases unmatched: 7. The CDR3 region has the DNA TGTGCCAGCTCACCGCAACGGGACAGGGGCGACTATGGCTACACCTTC. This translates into CASSPQRDRGDYGYTF.

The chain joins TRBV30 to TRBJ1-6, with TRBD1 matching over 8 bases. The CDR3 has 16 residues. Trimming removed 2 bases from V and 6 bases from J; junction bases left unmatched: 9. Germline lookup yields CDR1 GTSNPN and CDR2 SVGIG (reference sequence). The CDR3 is CAWSSGTGTSNSPLHF. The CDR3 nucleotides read TGTGCCTGGAGTTCCGGGACAGGAACGTCTAATTCACCCCTCCACTTT. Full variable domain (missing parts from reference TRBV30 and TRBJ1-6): SQTIHQWPATLVQPVGSPLSLECTVEGTSNPNLYWYRQAAGRGLQLLFYSVGIGQISSEVPQNLSASRPQDRQFILSSKKLLLSDSGFYLCAWSSGTGTSNSPLHFGNGTRLTVT.

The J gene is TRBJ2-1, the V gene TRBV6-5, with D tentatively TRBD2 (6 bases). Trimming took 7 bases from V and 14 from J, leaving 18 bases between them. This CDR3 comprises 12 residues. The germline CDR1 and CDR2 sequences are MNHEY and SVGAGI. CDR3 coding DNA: TGTGCCAGCAAGAATGCCGGGACTTTAGAGTTCTTC. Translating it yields CASKNAGTLEFF.

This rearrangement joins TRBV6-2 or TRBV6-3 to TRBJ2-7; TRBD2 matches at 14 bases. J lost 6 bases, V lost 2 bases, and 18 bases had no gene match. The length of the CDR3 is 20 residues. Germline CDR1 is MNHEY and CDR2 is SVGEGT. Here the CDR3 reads CASSYPLTSGRALSSSEQYF. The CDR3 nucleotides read TGTGCCAGCAGTTACCCGTTGACTAGCGGGAGGGCCTTATCCAGTTCCGAGCAGTACTTC.

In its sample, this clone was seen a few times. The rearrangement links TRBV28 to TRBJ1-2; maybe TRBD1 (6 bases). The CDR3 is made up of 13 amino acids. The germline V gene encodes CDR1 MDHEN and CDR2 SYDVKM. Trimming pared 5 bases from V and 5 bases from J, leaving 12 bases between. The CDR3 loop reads CASSRTEKYGYTF. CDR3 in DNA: TGTGCCAGCAGTCGGACAGAGAAATATGGCTACACCTTC.

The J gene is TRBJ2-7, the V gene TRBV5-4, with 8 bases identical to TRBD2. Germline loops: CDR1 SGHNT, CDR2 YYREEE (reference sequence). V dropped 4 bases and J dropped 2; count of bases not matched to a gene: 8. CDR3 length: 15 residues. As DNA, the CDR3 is TGTGCCAGCAGCCAGATTAGCGGGAACCCCTACGAGCAGTACTTC. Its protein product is CASSQISGNPYEQYF. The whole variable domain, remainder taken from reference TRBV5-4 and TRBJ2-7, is ETGVTQSPTHLIKTRGQQVTLRCSSQSGHNTVSWYQQALGQGPQFIFQYYREEENGRGNFPPRFSGLQFPNYSSELNVNALELDDSALYLCASSQISGNPYEQYFGPGTRLTVT.

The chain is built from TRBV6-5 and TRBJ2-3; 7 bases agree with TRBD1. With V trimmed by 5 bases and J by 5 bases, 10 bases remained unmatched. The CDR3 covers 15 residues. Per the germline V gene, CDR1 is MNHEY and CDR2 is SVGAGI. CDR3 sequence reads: CASSIFGTVLDTQYF. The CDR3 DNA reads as TGTGCCAGCAGTATCTTCGGGACAGTCTTAGATACGCAGTATTTT.

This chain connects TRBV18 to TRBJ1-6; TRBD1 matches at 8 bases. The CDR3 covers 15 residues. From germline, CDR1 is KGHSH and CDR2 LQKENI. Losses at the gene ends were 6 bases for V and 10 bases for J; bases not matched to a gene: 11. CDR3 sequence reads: CASSPMTGDGSPLHF. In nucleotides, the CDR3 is TGTGCCAGCTCGCCGATGACAGGGGACGGCTCACCCCTCCACTTT.

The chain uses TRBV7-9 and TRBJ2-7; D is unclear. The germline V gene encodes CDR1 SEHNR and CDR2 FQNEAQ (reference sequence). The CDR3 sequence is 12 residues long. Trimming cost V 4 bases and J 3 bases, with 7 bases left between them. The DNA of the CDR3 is TGTGCCAGCAGCTCTAACAGCTACGAGCAGTACTTC. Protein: CASSSNSYEQYF.

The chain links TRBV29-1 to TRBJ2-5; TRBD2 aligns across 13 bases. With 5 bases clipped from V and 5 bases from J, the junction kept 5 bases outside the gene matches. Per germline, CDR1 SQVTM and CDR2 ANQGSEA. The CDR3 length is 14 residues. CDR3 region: CSVIGTSGTETQYF. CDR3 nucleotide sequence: TGCAGCGTTATCGGGACTAGCGGGACGGAGACCCAGTACTTC.

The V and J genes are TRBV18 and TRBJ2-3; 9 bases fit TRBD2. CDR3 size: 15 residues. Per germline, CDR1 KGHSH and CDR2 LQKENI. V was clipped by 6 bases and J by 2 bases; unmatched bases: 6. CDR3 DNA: TGTGCCAGCTCGCTTAGCGGGAGTAACACAGATACGCAGTATTTT. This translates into CASSLSGSNTDTQYF.

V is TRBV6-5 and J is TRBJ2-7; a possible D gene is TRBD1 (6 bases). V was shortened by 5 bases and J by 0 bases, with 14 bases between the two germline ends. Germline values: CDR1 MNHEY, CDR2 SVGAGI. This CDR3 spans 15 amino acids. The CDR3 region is CASSPDRPHSYEQYF. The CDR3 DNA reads TGTGCCAGCAGTCCCGACAGGCCCCACTCCTACGAGCAGTACTTC.

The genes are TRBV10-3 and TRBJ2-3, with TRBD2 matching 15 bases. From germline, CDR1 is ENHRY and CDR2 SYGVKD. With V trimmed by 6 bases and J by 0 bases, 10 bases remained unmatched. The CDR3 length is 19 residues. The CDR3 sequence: CAIRGFTGLAGGSTDTQYF. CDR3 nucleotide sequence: TGTGCCATCAGGGGGTTCACGGGACTAGCGGGAGGAAGCACAGATACGCAGTATTTT.